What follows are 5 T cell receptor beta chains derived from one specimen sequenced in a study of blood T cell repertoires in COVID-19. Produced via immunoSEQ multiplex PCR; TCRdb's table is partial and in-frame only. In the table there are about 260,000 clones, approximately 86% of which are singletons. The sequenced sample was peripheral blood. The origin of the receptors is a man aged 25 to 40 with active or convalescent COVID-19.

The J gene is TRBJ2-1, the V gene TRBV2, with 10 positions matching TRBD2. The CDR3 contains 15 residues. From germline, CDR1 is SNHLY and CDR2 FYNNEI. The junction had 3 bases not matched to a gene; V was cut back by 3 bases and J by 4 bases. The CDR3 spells CASSEVAGGYNEQFF. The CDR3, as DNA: TGTGCCAGCAGTGAGGTAGCGGGGGGTTACAATGAGCAGTTCTTC.

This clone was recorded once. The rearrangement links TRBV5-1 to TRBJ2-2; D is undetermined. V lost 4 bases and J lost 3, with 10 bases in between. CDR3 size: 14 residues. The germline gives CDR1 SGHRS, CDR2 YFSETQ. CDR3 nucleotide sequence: TGCGCCAGCAGCCTCGACACGTACACCGGGGAGCTGTTTTTT. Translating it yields CASSLDTYTGELFF.

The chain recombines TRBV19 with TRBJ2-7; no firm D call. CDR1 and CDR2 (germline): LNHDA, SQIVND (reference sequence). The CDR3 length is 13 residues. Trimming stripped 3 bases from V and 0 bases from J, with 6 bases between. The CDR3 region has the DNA TGTGCCAGTAGTATCAGTATCTCCTACGAGCAGTACTTC. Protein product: CASSISISYEQYF.

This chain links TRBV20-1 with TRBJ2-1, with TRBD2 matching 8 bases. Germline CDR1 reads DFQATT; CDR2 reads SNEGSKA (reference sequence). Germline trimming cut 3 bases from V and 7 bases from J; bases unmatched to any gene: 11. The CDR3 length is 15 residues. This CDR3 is CSASIARGGGNEQFF. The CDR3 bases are TGCAGTGCTAGTATCGCCCGGGGGGGCGGGAATGAGCAGTTCTTC.

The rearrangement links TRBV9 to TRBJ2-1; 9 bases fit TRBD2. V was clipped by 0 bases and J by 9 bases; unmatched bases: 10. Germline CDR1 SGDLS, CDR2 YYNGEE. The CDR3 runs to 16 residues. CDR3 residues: CASSVGSRGGAIEQFF. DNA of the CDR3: TGTGCCAGCAGCGTAGGATCGCGCGGGGGGGCTATTGAGCAGTTCTTC.